The 7 T cell receptor beta chains below come from one sample, sequenced in a study of cytomegalovirus exposure and HLA in healthy donors. PCR employed 60 Vbeta and 13 Jbeta primers. This table comes from immunoSEQ multiplex PCR, and its TCRdb copy is limited to in-frame clones, with some not included. The table shows 150,000 to 200,000 clones, with roughly 77% occurring only once. Specimen: PBMCs. These TCRs come from a woman between 35 and 50 years old in good health and CMV-seropositive.

This clone was found a few times. The gene calls are TRBV29-1 and TRBJ1-2; tentatively, D is TRBD1 (5 bases). Germline V gene sequence: CDR1 SQVTM, CDR2 ANQGSEA. The CDR3 spans 14 residues. Trimming took 5 bases from V and 2 from J, leaving 15 bases between them. CDR3 coding DNA: TGCAGCGTTCGTCAGGGCCTCGCCAACTATGGCTACACCTTC. This encodes CSVRQGLANYGYTF.

The V gene is TRBV7-9, the J gene TRBJ1-1; tentative D call: TRBD1 (6 bases). CDR3 length: 14 amino acids. Germline CDR1 reads SEHNR; CDR2 reads FQNEAQ (reference sequence). The V and J ends lost 5 bases and 2 bases respectively, with 12 bases between them. The CDR3 spells CASSPGHTNTEAFF. The CDR3 DNA follows: TGTGCCAGCAGCCCGGGACACACCAACACTGAAGCTTTCTTT.

The rearrangement uses TRBV19 and TRBJ2-1, with 13 bases aligning to TRBD2. With V trimmed by 5 bases and J by 6 bases, 7 bases remained unmatched. This CDR3 region has 16 residues. Germline CDR1 reads LNHDA; CDR2 reads SQIVND (reference sequence). CDR3 DNA sequence: TGTGCCAGTAGTGGACGACTAGCGGGAGGACTCAATGAGCAGTTCTTC. Encoded protein: CASSGRLAGGLNEQFF.

This clone was recorded a few times. The V and J genes are TRBV7-9 and TRBJ2-7, with D possibly matching TRBD2 (5 bases). Per the germline V gene, CDR1 is SEHNR and CDR2 is FQNEAQ (reference sequence). V was shortened by 0 bases and J by 9 bases, with 12 bases between the two germline ends. The CDR3 extends over 13 amino acids. The DNA for the CDR3 is TGTGCCAGCAGCTTAGCGCCTAGCCTCGTGCAGTACTTC. Translation: CASSLAPSLVQYF.

This rearrangement joins TRBV4-1 to TRBJ2-4; TRBD1 matches 10 bases. Germline V gene sequence: CDR1 MGHRA, CDR2 YSYEKL. This CDR3 comprises 16 residues. V lost 3 bases, J lost 1 base, and 3 bases stayed unmatched. The CDR3 nucleotides are TGCGCCAGCAGCCAGGGGGACAGGGGTGCCAAAAACATTCAGTACTTC. This encodes CASSQGDRGAKNIQYF.

V usage is TRBV7-2 and J usage is TRBJ1-3; D may be TRBD1 (6 bases). The germline V gene has CDR1 SGHTA and CDR2 FQGNSA. Trimming took off 2 bases at V and 0 bases at J, with 14 bases between the two ends. The CDR3 is made up of 17 amino acids. Here the CDR3 DNA reads TGTGCCAGCAGCTTATATCAGGGGACCAGCTCTGGAAACACCATATATTTT. This translates into CASSLYQGTSSGNTIYF.

V gene TRBV7-9 combines with J gene TRBJ2-2, with D possibly matching TRBD1 (5 bases). The CDR3 consists of 15 residues. Trimming left V 4 bases short and J 6 bases short, with 15 bases between. Per the germline V gene, CDR1 is SEHNR and CDR2 is FQNEAQ (reference sequence). The CDR3 is CASSSRARQPGELFF. CDR3 coding DNA: TGTGCCAGCAGCTCCCGTGCGAGACAGCCCGGGGAGCTGTTTTTT.